This T cell receptor (beta chain) was sequenced during a study of CD8 T cells in ankylosing spondylitis. Study-level points and caveats: Ankylosing spondylitis blood appeared to carry a characteristic TCR beta motif of roughly eight highly homologous variants. Disease-linked clones bore a CD8+ phenotype and were relatively rare in peripheral blood.

Germline CDR1 SQVTM, CDR2 ANQGSEA. This CDR3 has 12 amino acids. V was clipped by 4 bases and J by 4 bases, with 10 bases between them. In its sample, this clonotype was seen a few times. Its antigen remains unidentified. The authors made TCR beta libraries by quantitative 5'-RACE with molecular barcodes. TCRdb redid the calling of the 5' RACE reads with MiXCR, one entry per CDR3 protein. The table includes a few hundred thousand distinct CDR3 sequences, 20% detected once. The genes are TRBV29-1 and TRBJ1-2; D unclear. The origin of this receptor is a male donor with ankylosing spondylitis or in good health (not recorded which). What was sequenced was blood, either unsorted or a sorted T cell fraction (not recorded which). The CDR3 region has the DNA TGCAGCGTTGGATCAGAAGTCTATGGCTACACCTTC. This sequence encodes CSVGSEVYGYTF.